Below, 2 T cell receptor beta chains from the same sample are listed, as sequenced in a study of shared clonotypes between healthy human individuals. Clones were sequenced by immunoSEQ multiplex PCR, and TCRdb holds only the in-frame ones, with some missing. Of about 660,000 clones detected, roughly 70% appear once; the ten largest clones hold 1.7%. Sequenced input: memory CD4+ T cells sorted from blood. Indicated subset: CD45RA-negative fraction. The receptors derive from a woman aged 25 to 39 in good health.

The chain employs TRBV14 and TRBJ2-7; TRBD2 is a possible D gene (6 bases). Germline loops: CDR1 SGHDN, CDR2 FVKESK. Trimming removed 0 bases at V and 3 bases at J, with 12 bases between. CDR3 length: 15 residues. DNA for the CDR3: TGTGCCAGCAGCCAAGAGACTAGTTGGAACTACGAGCAGTACTTC. This encodes CASSQETSWNYEQYF.

The chain carries TRBV4-1 and TRBJ2-7, with 7 positions matching TRBD1. The CDR3 has 14 amino acids. Per the germline V gene, CDR1 is MGHRA and CDR2 is YSYEKL. Unmatched junction bases numbered 6, after V lost 2 bases and J lost 5 bases. The CDR3 loop reads CASSQRQGPNEQYF. CDR3 DNA sequence: TGCGCCAGCAGCCAACGACAGGGTCCCAACGAGCAGTACTTC.